Presented here are 3 T cell receptor beta chains from one specimen sequenced in a study of response to subunit inactivated influenza vaccine. TCRdb fed the RT-PCR reads into MiXCR, producing one record per CDR3 protein. The repertoire holds roughly 650,000 distinct CDR3 sequences, with less than 15% as singletons. Sequenced material: PBMCs from blood, taken around 15 days before vaccination. The receptors were sampled from a man aged 50 to 60 who received an inactivated influenza vaccine.

This chain uses TRBV28 with TRBJ2-4; tentatively, D is TRBD1 (6 bases). V was pared by 6 bases and J by 0 bases, with 12 bases between. CDR1 MDHEN and CDR2 SYDVKM come from the germline V gene. The CDR3 loop spans 15 amino acids. CDR3 coding DNA: TGTGCCAGCAGCCTGGACAGCCTAGCCAAAAACATTCAGTACTTC. Amino acid sequence: CASSLDSLAKNIQYF.

This clonotype has a handful of counts. V gene TRBV6-5 combines with J gene TRBJ2-5; TRBD2 matches 12 bases. CDR3 length: 15 residues. In germline, CDR1 is MNHEY, CDR2 SVGAGI. With V trimmed by 0 bases and J by 8 bases, 4 bases remained unmatched. CDR3 region: CASSYSLTSGSTQYF. In DNA, the CDR3 is TGTGCCAGCAGTTACTCGCTGACTAGCGGGAGTACCCAGTACTTC.

This chain uses TRBV13 with TRBJ2-3; no clear D. The CDR3 totals 17 residues. Germline V lookup: CDR1 PRHDT, CDR2 FYEKMQ (reference sequence). V lost 2 bases, J lost 0 bases, and 15 bases lay in between. CDR3 sequence: CASSLMVPVSSTDTQYF. The CDR3 DNA is TGTGCCAGCAGCTTAATGGTTCCGGTCTCTAGCACAGATACGCAGTATTTT.